What follows are 31 T cell receptor beta chains derived from one specimen sequenced in a study of blood T cells in healthy people across ages. Next came a second PCR, run for about 7 to 11 cycles, which used a sample-barcoded 5' primer along with a J-beta primer mix. TCRdb reanalysed the 5' RACE reads using MiXCR and keeps one entry per CDR3 protein. There are hundreds of thousands of distinct CDR3 sequences in the sample; about 30% occur only once, and 15% to 18% lies in the top ten. The sequencing input was blood. The receptors were sampled from an elderly woman in good health.

The chain combines TRBV7-9 with TRBJ2-2; D tentatively fits TRBD1 or TRBD2 (6 bases each). Germline assignment: CDR1 SEHNR and CDR2 FQNEAQ (reference sequence). The CDR3 sequence is 16 residues long. Trimming removed 5 bases at V and 0 bases at J, with 13 bases between. This CDR3 is CASSVRGAPNTGELFF. The CDR3 coding sequence is TGTGCCAGCAGCGTGAGGGGGGCCCCGAACACCGGGGAGCTGTTTTTT.

The genes are TRBV29-1 and TRBJ2-1; TRBD2 matches 12 bases. The CDR3 runs to 17 residues. The trim removed 6 bases at V and 9 bases at J, leaving 18 bases unmatched. The V gene's germline CDR1 is SQVTM and CDR2 ANQGSEA. Written as DNA, the CDR3 is TGCAGCGTGGGAGGGTTCCCGGCTAGCGGGGGGGTGGGTGAGCAGTTCTTC. It yields the protein CSVGGFPASGGVGEQFF.

In its sample, this clonotype was seen many times. The gene calls are TRBV24-1 and TRBJ2-1; the D is unclear. The V gene lost 9 bases and the J gene lost 8 bases, with 10 bases spanning the gap. The germline V gene encodes CDR1 KGHDR and CDR2 SFDVKD. The CDR3 contains 11 residues. DNA of the CDR3: TGTGCCACCGCTCTGGCCCATGAGCAGTTCTTC. Its translation is CATALAHEQFF.

This clonotype has ten or more counts. J is TRBJ2-7 and V is TRBV24-1; a weak D match, TRBD2 (5 bases). Trimming removed 9 bases from V and 2 bases from J, with 16 bases in between. Per the germline V gene, CDR1 is KGHDR and CDR2 is SFDVKD. There are 14 residues in the CDR3. CDR3 in DNA: TGTGCCACCTCCGGGGTGGCGACGACCTACGAGCAGTACTTC. It is translated as CATSGVATTYEQYF.

A remark on this clonotype: A read error may be the cause here, since a much bigger clone is one base away. This chain links TRBV7-2 with TRBJ2-7; D perhaps matches TRBD1 (5 bases). The CDR3 extends over 14 amino acids. Germline-derived CDR1 and CDR2 are SGHTA and FQGNSA. The CDR3 DNA reads TGTGCCAGCAGCTTAGCCAGGCAGGGTCACGAGCTGTACTTC. The encoded protein is CASSLARQGHELYF.

Many counts were recorded for this clonotype. The V call is TRBV6-1, the J call TRBJ1-2; the D gene is possibly TRBD1 (6 bases). This CDR3 is built from 13 residues. The germline V gene has CDR1 MNHNS and CDR2 SASEGT. V lost 3 bases and J 7 bases, leaving 12 bases between the germline ends. CDR3 in amino acids: CASSDRGTSGYTF. DNA for the CDR3: TGTGCCAGCAGTGATCGGGGGACAAGTGGCTACACCTTC.

This clonotype occurred many times. The chain joins TRBV10-2 to TRBJ2-7; D is possibly TRBD1 (6 bases). The CDR3 totals 16 residues. V shed 1 base and J shed 2 bases, with 15 bases lying between them. CDR1 and CDR2 (germline): WSHSY, SAAADI. CDR3 DNA sequence: TGCGCCAGCAGTGAGTGGTCAGGGGCTGATCCCTACGAGCAGTACTTC. Translation gives CASSEWSGADPYEQYF.

About this clonotype itself: One end of the junction is discordant with germline, which a read error may explain. The chain joins TRBV20-1 to TRBJ2-5; the D is unclear. CDR1 is DFQATT and CDR2 is SNEGSKA in the germline V gene (reference sequence). The CDR3 sequence is 12 residues long. Here the CDR3 DNA reads TGCGGTGCGAACAAGTTAAACAATGAGCAGTACTTC. Protein: CGANKLNNEQYF.

This clonotype was observed at least ten times. The chain recombines TRBV9 with TRBJ2-7, with D maybe TRBD1 (5 bases). V was trimmed by 0 bases and J by 7 bases, leaving 14 bases between them. Looked up from germline, CDR1 is SGDLS and CDR2 is YYNGEE. CDR3 size: 14 residues. CDR3 DNA: TGTGCCAGCAGCGTAGTGGAGACGAAGGGGGAGCAGTACTTC. Translating it yields CASSVVETKGEQYF.

This clonotype appeared a few times. The chain carries TRBV3-1 and TRBJ2-1, with 10 nucleotides matching TRBD2. Germline CDR1 is LGHDT and CDR2 is YNNKEL (reference sequence). This CDR3 spans 19 amino acids. V was pared by 2 bases and J by 5 bases, with 15 bases of the junction left unmatched. CDR3 bases: TGTGCCAGCAGCCAAAGCCCGACTGGATTAGCGGGGGGACACAATGAGCAGTTCTTC. It specifies CASSQSPTGLAGGHNEQFF.

This sequence joins TRBV7-9 and TRBJ1-1, with no clear D. The V end was cut by 4 bases, the J end by 11 bases, with 11 bases between. CDR3 length: 11 residues. Germline values: CDR1 SEHNR, CDR2 FQNEAQ (reference sequence). CDR3 nucleotide sequence: TGTGCCAGCAGCTCGTCCGATTGGGCTTTCTTT. This translates into CASSSSDWAFF.

This clonotype was found many times. V and J are TRBV5-5 and TRBJ2-7; D may be TRBD2 (6 bases). The CDR3 covers 14 residues. Trimming left V 5 bases short and J 0 bases short, with 12 bases between. Germline V lookup: CDR1 SGHKS, CDR2 YYEKEE (reference sequence). The CDR3 sequence: CASRRDLSSYEQYF. CDR3 DNA: TGTGCCAGCAGACGGGACTTGAGCTCCTACGAGCAGTACTTC.

This clonotype has ten or more counts. The V call is TRBV20-1, the J call TRBJ2-7; possible D gene TRBD1, 5 bases. V lost 1 base and J 2 bases, leaving 15 bases between the germline ends. The CDR3 sequence is 15 residues long. From germline, CDR1 is DFQATT and CDR2 SNEGSKA (reference sequence). Written as DNA, the CDR3 is TGCAGTGCTAGAGCAGGGCAGGGTAATCCCTACGAGCAGTACTTC. This sequence encodes CSARAGQGNPYEQYF.

The chain couples TRBV6-6 to TRBJ2-2, with D possibly TRBD1 on 5 matching bases. This CDR3 has 16 amino acids. Trimming cost V 2 bases and J 0 bases, with 10 bases left between them. Germline CDR1 reads MNHNY; CDR2 reads SVGAGI (reference sequence). CDR3 in amino acids: CASSYRQISNTGELFF. For the CDR3, the DNA is TGTGCCAGCAGTTACCGACAGATATCGAACACCGGGGAGCTGTTTTTT.

This clonotype was picked up a small number of times. A clone one base away is much larger, so this may be a read error. The CDR3 DNA sequence: TGCGCCAGCAGCTTGGGGGACGAGCGGTACTTC. As protein: CASSLGDERYF. V is TRBV5-1 and J is TRBJ2-5; possibly TRBD1 or TRBD2 for D (5 bases each). Trimming shortened V by 0 bases and J by 13 bases, and 10 bases separated the two germline ends. CDR3 length: 11 residues. Per germline, CDR1 SGHRS and CDR2 YFSETQ.

This clonotype was counted ten times or more. This chain joins TRBV14 and TRBJ2-7, with unresolved D. The CDR3 runs 13 residues. V gave up 4 bases and J gave up 3 bases, with 10 bases separating them. The germline CDR1 and CDR2 sequences are SGHDN and FVKESK. The CDR3 is CASSLKIGYEQYF. The DNA of the CDR3 is TGTGCCAGCAGCCTCAAGATCGGCTACGAGCAGTACTTC.

The rearrangement uses TRBV25-1 and TRBJ2-2; D is perhaps TRBD1 (6 bases). The germline V gene encodes CDR1 MGHDK and CDR2 SYGVNS. The CDR3 totals 16 residues. Trimming shortened V by 5 bases and J by 4 bases, and 17 bases separated the two germline ends. The DNA for the CDR3 is TGTGCCAGCAGTCACTCGTCGGGACAACTCACCGGGGAGCTGTTTTTT. Amino acid sequence: CASSHSSGQLTGELFF.

This clonotype was detected ten times or more. CDR3 bases: TGTGCCAGCAACCCTTATACAGTTTACGAGCAGTACTTC. Its protein product is CASNPYTVYEQYF. The chain links TRBV2 to TRBJ2-7; D gene ambiguous. The CDR3 extends over 13 amino acids. V was clipped by 7 bases and J by 4 bases, with 14 bases between them. CDR1 is SNHLY, CDR2 FYNNEI, per germline. Supplemented by reference TRBV2 and TRBJ2-7, the full variable domain reads EPEVTQTPSHQVTQMGQEVILRCVPISNHLYFYWYRQILGQKVEFLVSFYNNEISEKSEIFDDQFSVERPDGSNFTLKIRSTKLEDSAMYFCASNPYTVYEQYFGPGTRLTVT.

This clonotype has at least ten counts. The gene calls are TRBV27 and TRBJ2-1, with 9 nucleotides matching TRBD2. V shed 4 bases, J shed 9 bases, and the junction held 19 bases outside the gene matches. The CDR3 is 18 residues long. Looked up from germline, CDR1 is MNHEY and CDR2 is SMNVEV (reference sequence). CDR3 DNA sequence: TGTGCCAGCAGTTCACCCGGGAGGAGCGGGGGGTTTAGTGGTGAGCAGTTCTTC. It specifies CASSSPGRSGGFSGEQFF.

For this clonotype: One junction end does not reproduce the germline sequence, and a read error may be involved. The CDR3 loop reads CGAPPLFTGNEQYF. In nucleotides, the CDR3 is TGCGGTGCTCCCCCCCTCTTCACGGGGAATGAGCAGTACTTC. The chain recombines TRBV20-1 with TRBJ2-5; the D gene is possibly TRBD2 (5 bases). Germline CDR1 and CDR2: DFQATT and SNEGSKA (reference sequence). The CDR3 has 14 residues.

This clonotype has more than one count but fewer than ten. The V gene is TRBV29-1, the J gene TRBJ1-1; TRBD1 is a possible D gene (5 bases). CDR1 and CDR2 (germline): SQVTM, ANQGSEA. This CDR3 region has 13 residues. The germline V and J ends were trimmed by 4 bases and 6 bases, with 15 bases remaining between them. In DNA form, the CDR3 reads TGCAGCGTTGTGCCCGACGGGGGGGCTGAAGCTTTCTTT. Its protein product is CSVVPDGGAEAFF.

The V call is TRBV20-1, the J call TRBJ2-7; D is possibly TRBD1 (6 bases). CDR1 and CDR2 (germline): DFQATT, SNEGSKA (reference sequence). V dropped 4 bases and J dropped 2 bases, with 18 bases sitting between them. CDR3 length equals 15 residues. This CDR3 reads CSAISPAAGAYEQYF. The CDR3 nucleotides read TGCAGTGCTATCTCCCCTGCCGCAGGGGCCTACGAGCAGTACTTC.

The chain combines TRBV20-1 with TRBJ2-3, with 8 positions matching TRBD2. V was clipped by 1 base and J by 5 bases; unmatched bases: 8. Germline V gives CDR1 DFQATT, CDR2 SNEGSKA (reference sequence). The CDR3 extends over 15 amino acids. The CDR3 DNA reads TGCAGTGCTAGAGTCCCGGGGGGGCGAGGAGATACGCAGTATTTT. Protein sequence: CSARVPGGRGDTQYF.

The chain carries TRBV2 and TRBJ1-5; 7 nucleotides align to TRBD1. Per germline, CDR1 SNHLY and CDR2 FYNNEI. Trimming at V came to 6 bases and at J to 2 bases, leaving 13 bases not matched to a gene. This CDR3 is built from 17 residues. CDR3 amino acids: CASRLTGTFSRNQPQHF. The CDR3 bases are TGTGCCAGCAGGTTGACAGGGACGTTTAGTCGCAATCAGCCCCAGCATTTT.

In regard to this clonotype: A much larger clone differs from this one at a single base, so this may be a read error. The chain has TRBV20-1 and TRBJ1-2; 7 bases match TRBD1. Trimming removed 5 bases from V and 5 bases from J; junction bases left unmatched: 8. Germline lookup yields CDR1 DFQATT and CDR2 SNEGSKA (reference sequence). This CDR3 comprises 13 residues. The CDR3, as DNA: TGCAGTGCTGAGGACAGGAGGCTTTATGGCTACACCTTC. Translation: CSAEDRRLYGYTF.

This clonotype was seen ten or more times. V usage is TRBV6-1 and J usage is TRBJ1-5, with 7 bases that match TRBD1. The CDR3 consists of 13 residues. CDR1 and CDR2 (germline): MNHNS, SASEGT. V shed 5 bases and J 4 bases; nucleotides not matched to a gene: 2. CDR3 sequence: CASSTTGNQPQHF. The CDR3 bases are TGTGCCAGCAGTACGACAGGGAATCAGCCCCAGCATTTT.

As to this clonotype: A much larger clone is a single base away; this may be a read error. This chain joins TRBV21-1 and TRBJ2-1; the table calls TRBD2, which could not be checked here. Matching the DNA end better, TRBJ2-7 makes the J call doubtful. TRBV21-1 corresponds to a pseudogene. The CDR3 is made up of 17 amino acids. CDR3 sequence: CASSPKFRAGSYNEQYF. The CDR3 DNA reads as TGTGCCAGCAGCCCTAAGTTCCGGGCGGGCTCCTACAATGAGCAGTACTTC.

This clonotype appeared many times. This rearrangement joins TRBV5-1 to TRBJ1-2; D perhaps matches TRBD1 (5 bases). V shed 4 bases and J shed 5 bases, with 18 bases lying between them. Germline values: CDR1 SGHRS, CDR2 YFSETQ. The CDR3 has 15 residues. CDR3 loop: CASSLPGGERYGYTF. DNA for the CDR3: TGCGCCAGCAGCCTACCGGGGGGGGAGCGGTATGGCTACACCTTC. Full variable domain (missing parts from reference TRBV5-1 and TRBJ1-2): KAGVTQTPRYLIKTRGQQVTLSCSPISGHRSVSWYQQTPGQGLQFLFEYFSETQRNKGNFPGRFSGRQFSNSRSEMNVSTLELGDSALYLCASSLPGGERYGYTFGSGTRLTVV.

Worth noting for this clonotype: A much larger clone differs from this one at a single base, so this may be a read error. V and J are TRBV12-3 or TRBV12-4 and TRBJ2-3, with 9 bases matching TRBD2. This CDR3 contains 16 residues. V shed 3 bases and J 4 bases; nucleotides not matched to a gene: 8. The CDR3 nucleotides read TGTGCCAGCAGTTTCGAAACGGGACTAGCCGCAGATACGCAGTATTTT. Translated, it gives CASSFETGLAADTQYF.

This clonotype has at least ten counts. V and J are TRBV6-1 and TRBJ2-1; TRBD2 aligns across 7 bases. The CDR3 sequence is 15 residues long. Germline assignment: CDR1 MNHNS and CDR2 SASEGT. V lost 2 bases, J lost 5 bases, and 6 bases stayed unmatched. CDR3 in amino acids: CASSERRGSNNEQFF. In nucleotides, the CDR3 is TGTGCCAGCAGTGAACGGCGGGGGAGCAACAATGAGCAGTTCTTC.

This clonotype was detected only a few times. A much larger clone lies a single base off, so this may be a read error. The chain carries TRBV24-1 and TRBJ2-1; 9 positions agree with TRBD2. The J call may be mistaken, given a closer DNA end match to TRBJ2-7. The CDR3 runs to 16 residues. Germline assignment: CDR1 KGHDR and CDR2 SFDVKD. The CDR3 coding sequence is TGTGCCACCAGTGATGGCGGGACTAGCTCCTACAATGAGCAGTACTTC. The encoded protein is CATSDGGTSSYNEQYF.